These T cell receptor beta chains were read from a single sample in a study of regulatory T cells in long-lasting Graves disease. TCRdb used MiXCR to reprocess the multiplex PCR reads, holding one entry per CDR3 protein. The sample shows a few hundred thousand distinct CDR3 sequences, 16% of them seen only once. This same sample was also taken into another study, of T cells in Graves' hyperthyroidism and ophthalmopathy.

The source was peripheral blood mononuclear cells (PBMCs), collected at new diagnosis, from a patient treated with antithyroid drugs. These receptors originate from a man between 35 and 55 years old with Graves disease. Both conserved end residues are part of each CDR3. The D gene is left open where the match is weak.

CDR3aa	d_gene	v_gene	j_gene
CATLPNTGELFF	NA	TRBV28	TRBJ2-2
CAWSTINLNYGYTF	NA	TRBV30	TRBJ1-2
CATSRYLSQLHQETQYF	NA	TRBV15	TRBJ2-5
CASRPTSRWAYEQYF	NA	TRBV27	TRBJ2-7
CASSASTGQPYGYTF	TRBD1	TRBV7-2	TRBJ1-2
CASSRNRVAKNIQYF	NA	TRBV27	TRBJ2-4
CAISEGGTGNDEQFF	NA	TRBV10-3	TRBJ2-1
CASSPSRDQETQYF	NA	TRBV18	TRBJ2-5
CASSYDRQNTEAFF	NA	TRBV7-8	TRBJ1-1
CASSLRGGAGNTIYF	NA	TRBV7-3	TRBJ1-3
CASSEPGRHTEAFF	NA	TRBV6-1	TRBJ1-1
CSARDPSGRTEAFF	NA	TRBV20-1	TRBJ1-1
CASSPRLRPTGGSNEQFF	TRBD1	TRBV7-2	TRBJ2-1
CASSEQGVRSTEAFF	NA	TRBV2	TRBJ1-1
CASSLGQGPIYGYTF	NA	TRBV5-1	TRBJ1-2
CASSYSGGAFF	NA	TRBV4-2	TRBJ1-1
CASIKVGGQAFF	NA	TRBV6-1	TRBJ1-1
CASSYGDRYQETQYF	TRBD1	TRBV6-2/TRBV6-3	TRBJ2-5
CAHIDGQGETQYF	TRBD1	TRBV7-3	TRBJ2-5
CAISGAGNTDTQYF	NA	TRBV10-3	TRBJ2-3
CSVGHRSNSGANVLTF	NA	TRBV29-1	TRBJ2-6
CASSVTGPDTQYF	NA	TRBV7-9	TRBJ2-3
CSASGQGRYEQYF	TRBD1	TRBV20-1	TRBJ2-7
CAGAVSGANVLTF	NA	TRBV11-2	TRBJ2-6
CASSLPGASSYEQYF	NA	TRBV5-1	TRBJ2-7
CASRTSSNTGELFF	TRBD2	TRBV5-1	TRBJ2-2